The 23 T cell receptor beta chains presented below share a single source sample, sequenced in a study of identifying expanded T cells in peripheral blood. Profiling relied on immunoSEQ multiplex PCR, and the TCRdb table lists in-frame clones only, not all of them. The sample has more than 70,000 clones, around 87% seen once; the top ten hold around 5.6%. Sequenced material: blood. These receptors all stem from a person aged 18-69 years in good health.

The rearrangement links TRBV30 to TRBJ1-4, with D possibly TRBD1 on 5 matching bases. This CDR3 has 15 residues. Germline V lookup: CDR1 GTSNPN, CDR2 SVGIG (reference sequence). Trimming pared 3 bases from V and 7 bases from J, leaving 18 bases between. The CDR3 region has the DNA TGTGCCTGGAGGGAGGGCCGAGGGGCGGGTGAAAAACTGTTTTTT. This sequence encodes CAWREGRGAGEKLFF.

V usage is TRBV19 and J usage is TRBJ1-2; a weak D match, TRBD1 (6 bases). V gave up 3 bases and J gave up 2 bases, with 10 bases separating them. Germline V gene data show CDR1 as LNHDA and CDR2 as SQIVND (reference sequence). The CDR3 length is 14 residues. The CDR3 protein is CASSMRGTNYGYTF. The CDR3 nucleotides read TGTGCCAGTAGTATGAGGGGGACGAACTATGGCTACACCTTC.

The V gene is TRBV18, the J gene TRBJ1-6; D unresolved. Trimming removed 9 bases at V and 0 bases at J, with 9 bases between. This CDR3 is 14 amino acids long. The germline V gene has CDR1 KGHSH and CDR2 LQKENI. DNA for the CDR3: TGTGCCAGTTCCTCCAGCTCCTATAATTCACCCCTCCACTTT. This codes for CASSSSSYNSPLHF.

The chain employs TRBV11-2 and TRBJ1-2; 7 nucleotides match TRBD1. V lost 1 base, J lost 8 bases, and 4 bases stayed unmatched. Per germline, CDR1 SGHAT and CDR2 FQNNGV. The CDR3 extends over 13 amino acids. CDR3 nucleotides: TGTGCCAGCAGCTTAGGACAGGGTGACGGCTACACCTTC. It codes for CASSLGQGDGYTF.

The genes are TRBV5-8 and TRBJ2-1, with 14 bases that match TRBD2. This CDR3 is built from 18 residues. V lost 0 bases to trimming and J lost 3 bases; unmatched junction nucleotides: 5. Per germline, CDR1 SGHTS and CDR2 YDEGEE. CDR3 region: CASSLDGTSGGYYNEQFF. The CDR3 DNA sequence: TGTGCCAGCAGCTTGGACGGGACTAGCGGGGGTTACTACAATGAGCAGTTCTTC.

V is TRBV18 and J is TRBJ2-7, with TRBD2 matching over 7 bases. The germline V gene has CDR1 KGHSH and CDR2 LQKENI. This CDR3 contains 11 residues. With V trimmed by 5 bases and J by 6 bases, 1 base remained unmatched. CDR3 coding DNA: TGTGCCAGCTCATCGGGGGGCGAGCAGTACTTC. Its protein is CASSSGGEQYF.

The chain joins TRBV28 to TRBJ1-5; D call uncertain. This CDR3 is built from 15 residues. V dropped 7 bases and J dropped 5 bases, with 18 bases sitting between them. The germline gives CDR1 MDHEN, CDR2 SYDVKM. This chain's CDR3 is CASNLDGSPDQPQHF. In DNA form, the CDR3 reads TGTGCCAGCAACCTTGATGGCAGTCCAGATCAGCCCCAGCATTTT.

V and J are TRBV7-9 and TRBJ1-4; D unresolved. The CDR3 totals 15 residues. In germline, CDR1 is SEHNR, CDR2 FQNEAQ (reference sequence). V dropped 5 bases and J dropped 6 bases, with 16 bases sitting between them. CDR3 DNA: TGTGCCAGCAGCCTATCCGGGATTACGTATGAAAAACTGTTTTTT. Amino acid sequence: CASSLSGITYEKLFF. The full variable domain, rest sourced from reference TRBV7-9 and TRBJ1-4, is DTGVSQNPRHKITKRGQNVTFRCDPISEHNRLYWYRQTLGQGPEFLTYFQNEAQLEKSRLLSDRFSAERPKGSFSTLEIQRTEQGDSAMYLCASSLSGITYEKLFFGSGTQLSVL.

The CDR3 coding sequence is TGTGCCAGCAGGTCTGGGGACCGCGACTATGGCTACACCTTC. Translation gives CASRSGDRDYGYTF. The gene calls are TRBV6-6 and TRBJ1-2, with D possibly TRBD1 on 5 matching bases. The CDR3 extends over 14 amino acids. Trimming removed 6 bases from V and 3 bases from J, with 14 bases in between. The germline CDR1 and CDR2 sequences are MNHNY and SVGAGI (reference sequence).

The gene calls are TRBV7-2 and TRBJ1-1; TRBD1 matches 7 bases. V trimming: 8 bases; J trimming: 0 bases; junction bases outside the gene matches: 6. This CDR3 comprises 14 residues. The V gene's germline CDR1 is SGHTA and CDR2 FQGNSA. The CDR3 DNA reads TGTGCCAGCCGACCGGGACAGATGAACACTGAAGCTTTCTTT. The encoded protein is CASRPGQMNTEAFF.

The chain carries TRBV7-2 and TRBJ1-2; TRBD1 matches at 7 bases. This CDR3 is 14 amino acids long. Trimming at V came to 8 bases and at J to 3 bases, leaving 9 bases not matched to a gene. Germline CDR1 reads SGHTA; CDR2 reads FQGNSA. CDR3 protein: CASFRRGLDYGYTF. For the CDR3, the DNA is TGTGCCAGCTTTCGAAGGGGGCTGGACTATGGCTACACCTTC.

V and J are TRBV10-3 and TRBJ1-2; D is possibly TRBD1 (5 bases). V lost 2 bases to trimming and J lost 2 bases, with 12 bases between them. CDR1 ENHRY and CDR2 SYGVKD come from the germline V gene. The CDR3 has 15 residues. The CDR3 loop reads CAISEGSRENYGYTF. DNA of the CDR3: TGTGCCATCAGTGAGGGCTCCAGGGAAAACTATGGCTACACCTTC.

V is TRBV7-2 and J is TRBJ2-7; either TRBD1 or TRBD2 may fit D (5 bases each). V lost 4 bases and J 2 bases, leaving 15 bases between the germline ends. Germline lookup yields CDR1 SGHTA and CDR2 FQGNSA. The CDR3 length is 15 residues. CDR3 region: CASSWDQGVAYEQYF. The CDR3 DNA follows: TGTGCCAGCAGCTGGGACCAGGGTGTGGCCTACGAGCAGTACTTC.

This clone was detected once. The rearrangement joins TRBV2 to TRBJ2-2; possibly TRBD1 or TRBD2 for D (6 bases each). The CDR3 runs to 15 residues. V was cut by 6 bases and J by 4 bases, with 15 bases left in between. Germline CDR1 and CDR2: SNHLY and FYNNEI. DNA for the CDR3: TGTGCCAGCAGCCCCGGGGGCAGGGGCACCGGGGAGCTGTTTTTT. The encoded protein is CASSPGGRGTGELFF.

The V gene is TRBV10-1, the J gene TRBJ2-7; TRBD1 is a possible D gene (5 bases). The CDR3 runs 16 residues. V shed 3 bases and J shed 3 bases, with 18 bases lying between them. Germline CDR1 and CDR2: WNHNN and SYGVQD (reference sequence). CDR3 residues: CASSEPARGSCYEQYF. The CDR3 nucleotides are TGCGCCAGCAGTGAACCCGCAAGGGGCAGTTGCTACGAGCAGTACTTC.

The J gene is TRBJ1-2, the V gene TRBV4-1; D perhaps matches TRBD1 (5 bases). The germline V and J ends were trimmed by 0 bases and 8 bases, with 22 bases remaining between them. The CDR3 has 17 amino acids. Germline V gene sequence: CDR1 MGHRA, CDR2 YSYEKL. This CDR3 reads CASSQDIFAGTSWGYTF. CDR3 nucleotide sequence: TGCGCCAGCAGCCAAGATATTTTTGCAGGGACCTCCTGGGGCTACACCTTC.

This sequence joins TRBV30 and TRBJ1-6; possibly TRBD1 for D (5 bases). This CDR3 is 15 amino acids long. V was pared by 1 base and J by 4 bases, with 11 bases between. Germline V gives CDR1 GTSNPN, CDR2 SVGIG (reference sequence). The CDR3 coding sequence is TGTGCCTGGAGTGGATCGGGGCCTTATAATTCACCCCTCCACTTT. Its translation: CAWSGSGPYNSPLHF.

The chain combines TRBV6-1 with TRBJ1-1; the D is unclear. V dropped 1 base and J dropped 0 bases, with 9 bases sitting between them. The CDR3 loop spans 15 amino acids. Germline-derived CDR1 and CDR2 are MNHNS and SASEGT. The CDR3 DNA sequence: TGTGCCAGCAGTGAAGAAAGGTATATGAACACTGAAGCTTTCTTT. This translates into CASSEERYMNTEAFF.

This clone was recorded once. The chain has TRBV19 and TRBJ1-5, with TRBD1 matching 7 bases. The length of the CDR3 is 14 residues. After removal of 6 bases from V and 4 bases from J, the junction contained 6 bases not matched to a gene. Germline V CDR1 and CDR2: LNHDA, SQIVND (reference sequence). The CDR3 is CASSKGQRNQPQHF. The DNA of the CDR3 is TGTGCCAGTAGCAAGGGACAGCGAAATCAGCCCCAGCATTTT.

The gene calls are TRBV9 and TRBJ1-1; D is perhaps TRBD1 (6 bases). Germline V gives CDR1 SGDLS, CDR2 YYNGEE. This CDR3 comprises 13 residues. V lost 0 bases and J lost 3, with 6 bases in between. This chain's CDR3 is CASSVGGHTEAFF. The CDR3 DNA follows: TGTGCCAGCAGCGTAGGGGGGCACACTGAAGCTTTCTTT. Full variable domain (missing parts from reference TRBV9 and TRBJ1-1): DSGVTQTPKHLITATGQRVTLRCSPRSGDLSVYWYQQSLDQGLQFLIQYYNGEERAKGNILERFSAQQFPDLHSELNLSSLELGDSALYFCASSVGGHTEAFFGQGTRLTVV.

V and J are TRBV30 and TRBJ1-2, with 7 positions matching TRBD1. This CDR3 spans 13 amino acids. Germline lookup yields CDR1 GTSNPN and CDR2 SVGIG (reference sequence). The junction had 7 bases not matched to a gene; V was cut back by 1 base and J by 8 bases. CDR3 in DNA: TGTGCCTGGAGTGCCGGACAGGTTGACGGCTACACCTTC. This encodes CAWSAGQVDGYTF.

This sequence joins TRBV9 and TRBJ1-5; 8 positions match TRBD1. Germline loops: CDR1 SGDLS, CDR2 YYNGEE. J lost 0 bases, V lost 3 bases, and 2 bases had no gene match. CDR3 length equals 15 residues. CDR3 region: CASSETGDSNQPQHF. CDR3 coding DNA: TGTGCCAGCAGCGAGACAGGGGATAGCAATCAGCCCCAGCATTTT.

The DNA for the CDR3 is TGCAGCGCCTACGGGACAGCCGACTCCTACGAGCAGTACTTC. Encoded protein: CSAYGTADSYEQYF. The chain has TRBV29-1 and TRBJ2-7; 7 nucleotides align to TRBD1. Germline CDR1 and CDR2: SQVTM and ANQGSEA. The CDR3 loop spans 14 amino acids. V shed 7 bases, J shed 0 bases, and the junction held 9 bases outside the gene matches.